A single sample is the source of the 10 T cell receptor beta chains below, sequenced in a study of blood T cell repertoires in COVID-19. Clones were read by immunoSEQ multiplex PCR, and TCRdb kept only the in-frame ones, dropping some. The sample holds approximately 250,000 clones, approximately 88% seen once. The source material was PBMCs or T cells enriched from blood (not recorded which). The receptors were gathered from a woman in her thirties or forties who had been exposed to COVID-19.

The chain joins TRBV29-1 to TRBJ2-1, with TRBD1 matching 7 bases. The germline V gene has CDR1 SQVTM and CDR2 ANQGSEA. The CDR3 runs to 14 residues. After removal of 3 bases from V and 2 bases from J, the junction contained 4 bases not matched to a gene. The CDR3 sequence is CSVESGTAYNEQFF. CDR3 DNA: TGCAGCGTTGAGTCTGGGACAGCCTACAATGAGCAGTTCTTC.

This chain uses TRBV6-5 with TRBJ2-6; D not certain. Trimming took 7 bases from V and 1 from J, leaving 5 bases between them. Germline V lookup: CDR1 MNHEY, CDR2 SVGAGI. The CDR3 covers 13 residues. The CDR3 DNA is TGTGCCAGCACCCTGTCTGGGGCCAACGTCCTGACTTTC. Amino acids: CASTLSGANVLTF.

CDR3 sequence: CATSDLKTSGRMGAYNEQFF. For the CDR3, the DNA is TGTGCCACCAGTGATTTAAAGACTAGCGGGAGAATGGGGGCATACAATGAGCAGTTCTTC. J is TRBJ2-1 and V is TRBV24-1, with 12 bases lining up with TRBD2. Germline loops: CDR1 KGHDR, CDR2 SFDVKD. V dropped 1 base and J dropped 4; count of bases not matched to a gene: 13. There are 20 residues in the CDR3.

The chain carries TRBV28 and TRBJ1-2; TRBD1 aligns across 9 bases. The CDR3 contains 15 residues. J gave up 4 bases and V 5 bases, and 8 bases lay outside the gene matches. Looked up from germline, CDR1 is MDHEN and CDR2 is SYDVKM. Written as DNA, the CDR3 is TGTGCCAGCAGTCCCCACAGGGGGCCCTTCTATGGCTACACCTTC. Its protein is CASSPHRGPFYGYTF.

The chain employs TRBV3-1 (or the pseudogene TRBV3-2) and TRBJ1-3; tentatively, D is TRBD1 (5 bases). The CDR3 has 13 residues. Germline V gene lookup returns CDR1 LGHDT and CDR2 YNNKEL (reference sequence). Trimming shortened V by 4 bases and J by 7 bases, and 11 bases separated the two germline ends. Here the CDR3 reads CASSRGTGNTIYF. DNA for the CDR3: TGTGCCAGCAGCCGCGGGACCGGGAACACCATATATTTT.

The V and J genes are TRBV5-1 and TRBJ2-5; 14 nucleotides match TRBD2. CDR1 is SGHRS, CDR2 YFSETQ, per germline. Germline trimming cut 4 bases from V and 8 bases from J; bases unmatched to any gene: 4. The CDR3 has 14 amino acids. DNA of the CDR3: TGCGCCAGCAGCCCCGGACTAGCGGGGGGTACCCAGTACTTC. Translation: CASSPGLAGGTQYF.

In DNA form, the CDR3 reads TGTGCCAGCAGATACGGACTCTTAGCGGCCCAAGAGACCCAGTACTTC. Protein sequence: CASRYGLLAAQETQYF. The rearrangement uses TRBV6-5 and TRBJ2-5; D might be TRBD2 (6 bases). Trimming removed 6 bases at V and 1 base at J, with 18 bases between. The CDR3 length is 16 residues. The germline V gene encodes CDR1 MNHEY and CDR2 SVGAGI.

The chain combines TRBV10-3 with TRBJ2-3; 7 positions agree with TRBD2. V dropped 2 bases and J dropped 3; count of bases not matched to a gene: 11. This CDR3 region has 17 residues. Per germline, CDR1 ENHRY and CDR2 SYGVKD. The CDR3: CAISEASGSSGTDTQYF. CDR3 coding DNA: TGTGCCATCAGTGAGGCTAGCGGAAGTTCGGGTACAGATACGCAGTATTTT.

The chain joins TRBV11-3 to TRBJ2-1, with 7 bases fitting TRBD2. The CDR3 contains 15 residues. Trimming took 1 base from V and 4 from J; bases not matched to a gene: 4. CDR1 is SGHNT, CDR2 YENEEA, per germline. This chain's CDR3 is CASSLGGGGYNEQFF. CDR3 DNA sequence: TGTGCCAGCAGCTTAGGGGGCGGGGGATACAATGAGCAGTTCTTC. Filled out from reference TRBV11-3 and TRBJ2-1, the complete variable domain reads EAGVVQSPRYKIIEKKQPVAFWCNPISGHNTLYWYLQNLGQGPELLIRYENEEAVDDSQLPKDRFSAERLKGVDSTLKIQPAELGDSAVYLCASSLGGGGYNEQFFGPGTRLTVL.

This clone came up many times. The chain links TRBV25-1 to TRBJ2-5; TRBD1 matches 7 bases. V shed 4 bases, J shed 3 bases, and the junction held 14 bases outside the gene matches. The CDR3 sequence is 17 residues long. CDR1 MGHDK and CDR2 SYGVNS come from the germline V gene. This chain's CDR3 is CASSALRRDRSEETQYF. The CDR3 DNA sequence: TGTGCCAGCAGTGCATTACGTCGGGACAGATCCGAAGAGACCCAGTACTTC.